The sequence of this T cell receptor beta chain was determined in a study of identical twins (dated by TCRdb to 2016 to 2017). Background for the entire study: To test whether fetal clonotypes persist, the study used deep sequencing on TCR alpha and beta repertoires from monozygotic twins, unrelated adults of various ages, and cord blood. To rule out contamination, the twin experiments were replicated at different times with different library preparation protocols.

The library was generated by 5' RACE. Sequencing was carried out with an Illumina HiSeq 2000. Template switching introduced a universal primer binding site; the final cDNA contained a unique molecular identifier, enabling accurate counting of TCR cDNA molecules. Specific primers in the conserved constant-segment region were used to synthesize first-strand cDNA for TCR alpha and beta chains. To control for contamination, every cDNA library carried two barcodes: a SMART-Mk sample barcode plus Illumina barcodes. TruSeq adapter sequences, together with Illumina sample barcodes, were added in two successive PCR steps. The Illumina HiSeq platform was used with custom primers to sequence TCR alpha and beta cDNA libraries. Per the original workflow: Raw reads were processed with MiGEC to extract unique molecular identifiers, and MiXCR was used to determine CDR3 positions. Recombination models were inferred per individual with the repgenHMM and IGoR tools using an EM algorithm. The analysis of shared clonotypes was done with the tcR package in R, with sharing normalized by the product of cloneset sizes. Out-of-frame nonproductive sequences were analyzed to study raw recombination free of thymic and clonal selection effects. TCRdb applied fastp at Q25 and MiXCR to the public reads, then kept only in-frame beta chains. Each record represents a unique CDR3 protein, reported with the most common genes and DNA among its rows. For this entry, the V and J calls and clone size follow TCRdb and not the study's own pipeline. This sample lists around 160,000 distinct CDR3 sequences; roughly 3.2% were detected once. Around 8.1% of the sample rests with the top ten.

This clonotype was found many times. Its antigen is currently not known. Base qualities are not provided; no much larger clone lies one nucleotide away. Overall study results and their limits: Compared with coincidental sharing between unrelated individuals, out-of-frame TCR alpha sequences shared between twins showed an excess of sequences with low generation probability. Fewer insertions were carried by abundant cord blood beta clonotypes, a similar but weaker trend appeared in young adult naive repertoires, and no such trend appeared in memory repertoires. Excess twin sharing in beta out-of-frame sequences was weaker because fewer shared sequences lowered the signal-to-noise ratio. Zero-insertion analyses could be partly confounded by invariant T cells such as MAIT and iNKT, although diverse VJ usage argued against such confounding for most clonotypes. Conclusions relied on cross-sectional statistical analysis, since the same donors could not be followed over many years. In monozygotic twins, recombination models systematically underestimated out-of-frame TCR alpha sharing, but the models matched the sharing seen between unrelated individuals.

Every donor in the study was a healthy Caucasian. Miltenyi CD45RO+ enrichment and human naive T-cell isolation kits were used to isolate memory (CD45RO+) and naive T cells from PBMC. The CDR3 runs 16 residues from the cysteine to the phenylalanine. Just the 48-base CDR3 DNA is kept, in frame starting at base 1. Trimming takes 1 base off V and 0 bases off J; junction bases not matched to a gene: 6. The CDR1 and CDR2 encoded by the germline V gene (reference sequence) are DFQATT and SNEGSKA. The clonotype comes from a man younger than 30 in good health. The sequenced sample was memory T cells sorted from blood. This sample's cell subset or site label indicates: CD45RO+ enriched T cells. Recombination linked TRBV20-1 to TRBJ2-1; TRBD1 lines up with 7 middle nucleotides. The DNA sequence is TGCAGTGCTAGAGGGGGGACAGCCGGCTCCTACAATGAGCAGTTCTTC. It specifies CSARGGTAGSYNEQFF.